These 10 T cell receptor beta chains were all obtained from the same sample, sequenced in a study of early T cells in non-severe SARS-CoV-2 infection. One entry per CDR3 protein results from TCRdb running MiXCR on the 5' RACE reads. The table shows roughly 120,000 distinct CDR3 sequences, with just under 15% occurring only once. Sequenced: whole blood. The receptors here all came from an adult who was a healthcare worker with PCR-confirmed SARS-CoV-2 infection or an uninfected control (not recorded which).

This clonotype has more than one count but fewer than ten. The chain links TRBV20-1 to TRBJ1-6; TRBD1 might be the D (5 bases). CDR3 length equals 17 residues. CDR1 is DFQATT, CDR2 SNEGSKA, per germline (reference sequence). Trimming cost V 0 bases and J 0 bases, with 12 bases left between them. The CDR3 nucleotides read TGCAGTGCTAGAGATGAATGGGGGAGCTCCTATAATTCACCCCTCCACTTT. It encodes CSARDEWGSSYNSPLHF.

The table lists this clonotype with a few counts. J is TRBJ2-3 and V is TRBV10-3, with D perhaps TRBD1 or TRBD2 (6 bases each). Trimming removed 11 bases from V and 0 bases from J, with 12 bases in between. In germline, CDR1 is ENHRY, CDR2 SYGVKD. The CDR3 consists of 13 residues. The CDR3 DNA reads as TGTGCCGTATCGGGGGCTAGCACAGATACGCAGTATTTT. Translated: CAVSGASTDTQYF.

This clonotype was detected a few times. This rearrangement joins TRBV4-1 to TRBJ2-5, with D uncertain. The CDR3 is 16 amino acids. The germline V gene has CDR1 MGHRA and CDR2 YSYEKL. V gave up 0 bases and J gave up 3 bases, with 14 bases separating them. The DNA for the CDR3 is TGCGCCAGCAGCCAAGATCTCTCTGCTACAGAAGAGACCCAGTACTTC. Encoded protein: CASSQDLSATEETQYF.

This clonotype occurred once. The gene calls are TRBV5-1 and TRBJ2-1; 8 bases are shared with TRBD2. V shed 0 bases and J 9 bases; nucleotides not matched to a gene: 11. Germline-derived CDR1 and CDR2 are SGHRS and YFSETQ. This CDR3 has 16 amino acids. The CDR3 DNA reads TGCGCCAGCAGCTTGGTTATTGGCGGGGGGCAGTCTGAGCAGTTCTTC. It codes for CASSLVIGGGQSEQFF.

This clonotype has more than one count but fewer than ten. The V call is TRBV12-3 or TRBV12-4, the J call TRBJ2-7; TRBD2 matches at 8 bases. The V gene end was trimmed by 6 bases and the J gene end by 7 bases; junction bases not matched to a gene: 14. The CDR3 is made up of 15 amino acids. DNA of the CDR3: TGTGCCAGCAGCCCGCCGGGACTCCGGGGGGGAGAGCAGTACTTC. Protein sequence: CASSPPGLRGGEQYF.

The V and J genes are TRBV10-2 and TRBJ2-1, with D perhaps given as TRBD1 or TRBD2 (5 bases each). Germline assignment: CDR1 WSHSY and CDR2 SAAADI. Trimming pared 4 bases from V and 6 bases from J, leaving 13 bases between. The CDR3 extends over 14 amino acids. The CDR3 DNA reads as TGCGCCAGCAGTGGTAAAGAGGGGACCAATGAGCAGTTCTTC. Encoded protein: CASSGKEGTNEQFF.

This clonotype was picked up a small number of times. The chain links TRBV19 to TRBJ2-2, with D perhaps matching TRBD1 (5 bases). This CDR3 spans 13 amino acids. The germline V gene encodes CDR1 LNHDA and CDR2 SQIVND (reference sequence). V was trimmed by 1 base and J by 6 bases, leaving 6 bases between them. This CDR3 reads CASSIARAGELFF. As DNA, the CDR3 is TGTGCCAGTAGTATAGCCAGGGCCGGGGAGCTGTTTTTT.

The V and J genes are TRBV7-2 and TRBJ2-4, with D possibly being TRBD1 (6 bases). CDR1 is SGHTA and CDR2 is FQGNSA in the germline V gene. Between the trimmed V and J ends, which lost 5 bases and 6 bases, there was a span of 11 bases. CDR3 length: 13 residues. The CDR3 nucleotides read TGTGCCAGCAGCCCGTCAGGGGCAAACATTCAGTACTTC. Its translation is CASSPSGANIQYF.

Ten or more counts support this clonotype. The rearrangement uses TRBV3-1 and TRBJ2-3; 9 nucleotides align to TRBD2. The length of the CDR3 is 16 residues. V lost 4 bases and J lost 0; bases outside the gene matches: 5. The germline gives CDR1 LGHDT, CDR2 YNNKEL (reference sequence). This chain's CDR3 is CASSPRLAASTDTQYF. As DNA, the CDR3 is TGTGCCAGCAGCCCTCGACTAGCGGCTAGCACAGATACGCAGTATTTT.

The chain has TRBV7-8 and TRBJ1-1, with 8 bases lining up with TRBD1. The germline V gene encodes CDR1 SGHVS and CDR2 FQNEAQ. This CDR3 has 15 residues. The V and J ends lost 5 bases and 4 bases, in that order; junction bases with no gene match: 9. The CDR3: CASSPQGAGGTEAFF. DNA for the CDR3: TGTGCCAGCAGCCCCCAGGGGGCTGGGGGCACTGAAGCTTTCTTT.